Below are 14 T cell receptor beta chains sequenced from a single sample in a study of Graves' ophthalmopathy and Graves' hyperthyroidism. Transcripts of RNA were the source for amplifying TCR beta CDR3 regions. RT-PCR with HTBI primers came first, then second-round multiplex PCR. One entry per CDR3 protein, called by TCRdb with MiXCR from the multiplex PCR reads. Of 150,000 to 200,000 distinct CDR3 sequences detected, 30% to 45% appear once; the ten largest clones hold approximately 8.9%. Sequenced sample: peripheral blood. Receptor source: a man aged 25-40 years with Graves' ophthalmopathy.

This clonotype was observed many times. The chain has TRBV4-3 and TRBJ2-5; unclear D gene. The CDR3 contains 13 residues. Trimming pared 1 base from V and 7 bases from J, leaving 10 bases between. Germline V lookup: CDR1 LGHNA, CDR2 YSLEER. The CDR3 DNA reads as TGCGCCAGCAGCCAAGTGCTAGTTGGGACCCAGTACTTC. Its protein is CASSQVLVGTQYF.

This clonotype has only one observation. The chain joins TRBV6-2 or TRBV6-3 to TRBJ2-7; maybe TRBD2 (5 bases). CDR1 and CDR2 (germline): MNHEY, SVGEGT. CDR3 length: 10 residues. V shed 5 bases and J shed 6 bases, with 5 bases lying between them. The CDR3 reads CASSGLEQYF. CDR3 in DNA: TGTGCCAGCAGTGGACTCGAGCAGTACTTC.

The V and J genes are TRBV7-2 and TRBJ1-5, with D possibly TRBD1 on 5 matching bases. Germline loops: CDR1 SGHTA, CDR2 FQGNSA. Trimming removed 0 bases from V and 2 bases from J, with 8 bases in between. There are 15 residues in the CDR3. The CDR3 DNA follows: TGTGCCAGCAGCTTAGCCCCGACAGGCAATCAGCCCCAGCATTTT. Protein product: CASSLAPTGNQPQHF.

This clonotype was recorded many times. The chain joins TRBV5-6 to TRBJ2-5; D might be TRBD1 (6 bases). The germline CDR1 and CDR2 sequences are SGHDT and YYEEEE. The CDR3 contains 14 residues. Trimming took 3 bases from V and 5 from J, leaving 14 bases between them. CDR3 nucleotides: TGTGCCAGCAGCTCAGGGGTTGGTACGGAGACCCAGTACTTC. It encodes CASSSGVGTETQYF.

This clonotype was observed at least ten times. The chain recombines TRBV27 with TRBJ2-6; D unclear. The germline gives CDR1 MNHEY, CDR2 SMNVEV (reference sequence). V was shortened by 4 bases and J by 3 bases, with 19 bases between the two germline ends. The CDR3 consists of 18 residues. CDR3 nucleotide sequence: TGTGCCAGCAGTTCAGTCCCGGGCCGAGGCGATGGGGCCAACGTCCTGACTTTC. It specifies CASSSVPGRGDGANVLTF.

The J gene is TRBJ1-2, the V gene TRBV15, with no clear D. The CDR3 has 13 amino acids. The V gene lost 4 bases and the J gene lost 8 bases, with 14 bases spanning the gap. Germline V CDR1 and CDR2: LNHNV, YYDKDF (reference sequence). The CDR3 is CATSMTGLMGYTF. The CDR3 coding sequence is TGTGCCACCAGCATGACGGGTCTTATGGGCTACACCTTC.

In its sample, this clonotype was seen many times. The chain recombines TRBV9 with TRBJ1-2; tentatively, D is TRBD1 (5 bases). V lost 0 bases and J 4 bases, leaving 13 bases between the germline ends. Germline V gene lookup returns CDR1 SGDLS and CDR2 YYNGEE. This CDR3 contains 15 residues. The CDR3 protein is CASSVGWGFSYGYTF. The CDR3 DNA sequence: TGTGCCAGCAGCGTAGGGTGGGGGTTTAGCTATGGCTACACCTTC.

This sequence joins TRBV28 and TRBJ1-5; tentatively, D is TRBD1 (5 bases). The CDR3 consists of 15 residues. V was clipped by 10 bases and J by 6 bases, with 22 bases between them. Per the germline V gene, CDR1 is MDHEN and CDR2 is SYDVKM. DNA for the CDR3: TGTGCCACCGCCTTACAGGCCCAAACCCTTCAGCCCCAGCATTTT. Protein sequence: CATALQAQTLQPQHF. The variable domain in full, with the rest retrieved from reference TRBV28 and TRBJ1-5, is DVKVTQSSRYLVKRTGEKVFLECVQDMDHENMFWYRQDPGLGLRLIYFSYDVKMKEKGDIPEGYSVSREKKERFSLILESASTNQTSMYLCATALQAQTLQPQHFGDGTRLSIL.

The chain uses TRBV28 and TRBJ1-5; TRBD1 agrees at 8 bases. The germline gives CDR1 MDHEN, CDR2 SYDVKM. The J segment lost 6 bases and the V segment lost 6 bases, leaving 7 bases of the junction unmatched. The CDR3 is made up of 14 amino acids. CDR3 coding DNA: TGTGCCAGCAGACAAAGACAGGGGTTTCAGCCCCAGCATTTT. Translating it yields CASRQRQGFQPQHF. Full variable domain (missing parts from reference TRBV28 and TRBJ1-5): DVKVTQSSRYLVKRTGEKVFLECVQDMDHENMFWYRQDPGLGLRLIYFSYDVKMKEKGDIPEGYSVSREKKERFSLILESASTNQTSMYLCASRQRQGFQPQHFGDGTRLSIL.

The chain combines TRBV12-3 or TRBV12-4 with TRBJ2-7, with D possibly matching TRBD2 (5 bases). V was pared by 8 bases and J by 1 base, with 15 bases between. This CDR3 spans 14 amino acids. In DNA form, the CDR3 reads TGTGCCAGCTCGAGGTCCCGCGGGTCCTACGAGCAGTACTTC. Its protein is CASSRSRGSYEQYF.

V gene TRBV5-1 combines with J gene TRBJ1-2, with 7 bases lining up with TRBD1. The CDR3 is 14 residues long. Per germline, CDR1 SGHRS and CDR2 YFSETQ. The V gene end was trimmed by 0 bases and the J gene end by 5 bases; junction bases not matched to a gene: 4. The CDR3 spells CASSLEGAGYGYTF. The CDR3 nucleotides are TGCGCCAGCAGCTTGGAGGGGGCCGGGTATGGCTACACCTTC.

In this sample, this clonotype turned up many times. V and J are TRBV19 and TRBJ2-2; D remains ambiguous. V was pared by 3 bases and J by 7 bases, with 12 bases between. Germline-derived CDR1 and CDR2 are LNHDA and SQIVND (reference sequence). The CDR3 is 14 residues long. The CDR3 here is CASSILDSDGELFF. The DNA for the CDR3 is TGTGCCAGTAGTATTTTGGATTCCGACGGGGAGCTGTTTTTT.

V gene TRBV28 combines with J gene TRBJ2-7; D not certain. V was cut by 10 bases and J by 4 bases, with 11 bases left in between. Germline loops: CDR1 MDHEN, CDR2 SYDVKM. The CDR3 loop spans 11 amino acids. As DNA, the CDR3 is TGTGCCACCAGAGAGAGTTACGAGCAGTACTTC. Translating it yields CATRESYEQYF.

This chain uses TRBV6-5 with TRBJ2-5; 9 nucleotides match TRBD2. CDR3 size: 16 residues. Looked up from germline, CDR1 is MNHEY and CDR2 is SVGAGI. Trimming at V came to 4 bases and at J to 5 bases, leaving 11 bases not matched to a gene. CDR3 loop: CASSSIIAGEGETQYF. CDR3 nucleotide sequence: TGTGCCAGCAGTTCCATCATAGCGGGAGAGGGGGAGACCCAGTACTTC.